These 21 T cell receptor beta chains were sequenced from one sample in a study of OX40 agonist ivuxolimab in advanced cancers. Method: immunoSEQ multiplex PCR; TCRdb's copy keeps in-frame clones and lacks some. Here the sample spans some 50,000 clones, around four fifths being singletons. The material sequenced was CD4+ or CD8+ T cells sorted from blood, taken in a trial of the OX40 agonist ivuxolimab. These receptors all stem from an adult with an advanced solid tumor such as melanoma, head and neck, liver or kidney cancer.

The V gene is TRBV5-1, the J gene TRBJ2-4; 9 nucleotides match TRBD1. The ends lost 4 bases at V and 8 bases at J; junction bases unmatched: 7. The CDR3 length is 14 residues. Germline V lookup: CDR1 SGHRS, CDR2 YFSETQ. CDR3 bases: TGCGCCAGCAGCATGGGACAGGGAGGATACATTCAGTACTTC. Its protein is CASSMGQGGYIQYF.

The genes are TRBV10-3 and TRBJ1-6, with D possibly being TRBD1 (5 bases). This CDR3 is 14 amino acids long. Between the trimmed V and J ends, which lost 0 bases and 13 bases, there was a span of 13 bases. Germline CDR1 and CDR2: ENHRY and SYGVKD. The CDR3 reads CAISESGHRAPLHF. In nucleotides, the CDR3 is TGTGCCATCAGTGAGTCGGGGCATCGGGCGCCCCTCCACTTT.

The rearrangement joins TRBV14 to TRBJ2-5; no definite D call. This CDR3 has 13 amino acids. Germline assignment: CDR1 SGHDN and CDR2 FVKESK. The V end was cut by 4 bases, the J end by 3 bases, with 9 bases between. CDR3 region: CASSPRVKETQYF. CDR3 DNA sequence: TGTGCCAGCAGCCCCCGGGTGAAAGAGACCCAGTACTTC.

The chain employs TRBV6-1 and TRBJ1-2, with D hard to call. CDR1 and CDR2 from the germline V gene are MNHNS and SASEGT. V shed 6 bases and J shed 4 bases, with 12 bases lying between them. CDR3 size: 13 residues. The CDR3 region is CASSGLYSYGYTF. The DNA of the CDR3 is TGTGCCAGCAGCGGACTGTATTCCTATGGCTACACCTTC.

For the CDR3, the DNA is TGTGCCAGCAGTGACCGAAACTCTGGGGCCAACGTCCTGACTTTC. Its translation: CASSDRNSGANVLTF. The genes are TRBV6-4 and TRBJ2-6; D gene unclear. Germline-derived CDR1 and CDR2 are MRHNA and SNTAGT. The CDR3 is 15 amino acids. V lost 2 bases to trimming and J lost 0 bases, with 5 bases between them.

The table lists this clone with a few counts. The chain employs TRBV2 and TRBJ2-5; 12 nucleotides align to TRBD1. The junction had 7 bases not matched to a gene; V was cut back by 9 bases and J by 5 bases. The CDR3 length is 14 residues. Germline CDR1 is SNHLY and CDR2 is FYNNEI. The CDR3 DNA reads as TGTGCCAGTACCGGGACAGGGGGCGTCGAGACCCAGTACTTC. Its translation is CASTGTGGVETQYF.

This sequence joins TRBV11-2 and TRBJ2-5; no clear D gene. With 2 bases removed from V and 5 bases from J, the gap between germline ends came to 9 bases. This CDR3 region has 13 residues. The germline CDR1 and CDR2 sequences are SGHAT and FQNNGV. The CDR3 is CASSLSPPETQYF. In DNA, the CDR3 is TGTGCCAGCAGCTTATCTCCCCCGGAGACCCAGTACTTC.

J is TRBJ2-7 and V is TRBV28; D gene ambiguous. This CDR3 is 16 amino acids long. Trimming took 8 bases from V and 2 from J, leaving 22 bases between them. Per germline, CDR1 MDHEN and CDR2 SYDVKM. CDR3 bases: TGTGCCAGCCTCATTTCCACGGCCACCCGAGCCTACGAGCAGTACTTC. This codes for CASLISTATRAYEQYF.

The chain recombines TRBV28 with TRBJ2-7; 7 nucleotides agree with TRBD2. Germline V gives CDR1 MDHEN, CDR2 SYDVKM. CDR3 length: 13 residues. The junction had 6 bases not matched to a gene; V was cut back by 8 bases and J by 2 bases. The CDR3 spells CASSSGGTYEQYF. CDR3 coding DNA: TGTGCCAGCTCTTCGGGGGGTACCTACGAGCAGTACTTC.

This chain uses TRBV6-5 with TRBJ2-7; tentatively, D is TRBD2 (5 bases). Trimming cost V 6 bases and J 3 bases, with 12 bases left between them. This CDR3 region has 13 residues. CDR1 is MNHEY and CDR2 is SVGAGI in the germline V gene. The CDR3 nucleotides are TGTGCCAGCAGGACACCCCGGGGCTACGAGCAGTACTTC. It encodes CASRTPRGYEQYF.

The chain is built from TRBV25-1 and TRBJ1-3, with 7 bases matching TRBD1. The CDR3 extends over 18 amino acids. Germline V gene data show CDR1 as MGHDK and CDR2 as SYGVNS. Losses at the gene ends were 3 bases for V and 0 bases for J; bases not matched to a gene: 11. CDR3 amino acids: CASSDRSTGLFSGNTIYF. CDR3 coding DNA: TGTGCCAGCAGTGACCGTTCGACAGGGCTGTTCTCTGGAAACACCATATATTTT.

This chain connects TRBV7-2 to TRBJ2-5; 9 bases map to TRBD1. Looked up from germline, CDR1 is SGHTA and CDR2 is FQGNSA. The length of the CDR3 is 14 residues. The V gene end was trimmed by 3 bases and the J gene end by 1 base; junction bases not matched to a gene: 0. Here the CDR3 reads CASSLDRGQETQYF. The CDR3 DNA follows: TGTGCCAGCAGCTTGGACAGGGGCCAAGAGACCCAGTACTTC.

The chain has TRBV7-2 and TRBJ2-3; D unclear. The germline CDR1 and CDR2 sequences are SGHTA and FQGNSA. Trimming left V 3 bases short and J 6 bases short, with 10 bases between. The CDR3 sequence is 13 residues long. The CDR3 bases are TGTGCCAGCAGCTTGAACCTGAGGGATACGCAGTATTTT. Its translation: CASSLNLRDTQYF.

V is TRBV29-1 and J is TRBJ1-2, with a weak D call TRBD1 (6 bases). Germline CDR1 and CDR2: SQVTM and ANQGSEA. Trimming pared 5 bases from V and 8 bases from J, leaving 18 bases between. CDR3 length: 13 residues. For the CDR3, the DNA is TGCAGCGTTTTGGGGCAGGGGCTTAAGGGCTACACCTTC. This encodes CSVLGQGLKGYTF.

The rearrangement joins TRBV27 to TRBJ1-6; a possible D gene is TRBD1 (5 bases). The V gene lost 3 bases and the J gene lost 7 bases, with 7 bases spanning the gap. Germline V gene sequence: CDR1 MNHEY, CDR2 SMNVEV (reference sequence). The CDR3 spans 13 residues. As DNA, the CDR3 is TGTGCCAGCAGTTTCGGGGGGAATTCACCCCTCCACTTT. It specifies CASSFGGNSPLHF.

This clone was seen only a few times. The chain couples TRBV2 to TRBJ2-7, with D unresolved. Germline V CDR1 and CDR2: SNHLY, FYNNEI. CDR3 length: 14 amino acids. The V and J ends lost 6 bases and 0 bases respectively, with 12 bases between them. The CDR3 loop is CASSKDRRSYEQYF. For the CDR3, the DNA is TGTGCCAGCAGCAAGGACCGACGCTCCTACGAGCAGTACTTC.

The chain uses TRBV18 and TRBJ2-3, with D perhaps given as TRBD1 or TRBD2 (5 bases each). CDR3 length: 13 residues. Looked up from germline, CDR1 is KGHSH and CDR2 is LQKENI. V lost 5 bases to trimming and J lost 2 bases, with 8 bases between them. For the CDR3, the DNA is TGTGCCAGCTCAAGGGACGACACAGATACGCAGTATTTT. It yields the protein CASSRDDTDTQYF.

This clone was found a few times. The chain joins TRBV28 to TRBJ1-1; D is uncertain. V was cut by 3 bases and J by 1 base, with 12 bases left in between. This CDR3 contains 15 residues. CDR1 and CDR2 (germline): MDHEN, SYDVKM. The CDR3 DNA follows: TGTGCCAGCAGTTTGGAGGATTGGGCGAACACTGAAGCTTTCTTT. Encoded protein: CASSLEDWANTEAFF.

This clone was seen just once. This chain connects TRBV2 to TRBJ2-1, with 8 nucleotides matching TRBD1. With 7 bases clipped from V and 2 bases from J, the junction kept 7 bases outside the gene matches. CDR1 and CDR2 (germline): SNHLY, FYNNEI. The CDR3 contains 15 residues. The CDR3 reads CASTSQGAAYNEQFF. CDR3 coding DNA: TGTGCCAGCACCTCCCAGGGGGCAGCCTACAATGAGCAGTTCTTC.

This clone was seen just once. DNA for the CDR3: TGTGCCAGCACCACGGGGTCTAATGAAAAACTGTTTTTT. Its translation: CASTTGSNEKLFF. The chain recombines TRBV7-9 with TRBJ1-4, with D unclear. The CDR3 has 13 residues. V dropped 7 bases and J dropped 3 bases, with 9 bases sitting between them. Germline CDR1 is SEHNR and CDR2 is FQNEAQ (reference sequence).

The genes are TRBV23-1 and TRBJ2-3; TRBD1 matches at 12 bases. TRBV23-1 is sorted into the ORF group, with uncertain function. J gave up 1 base and V 6 bases, and 8 bases lay outside the gene matches. The CDR3 sequence is 17 residues long. The CDR3 bases are TGCGCCAGCAGGGGGGACAGGGGGCATGAGTGCACAGATACGCAGTATTTT. Its protein product is CASRGDRGHECTDTQYF.